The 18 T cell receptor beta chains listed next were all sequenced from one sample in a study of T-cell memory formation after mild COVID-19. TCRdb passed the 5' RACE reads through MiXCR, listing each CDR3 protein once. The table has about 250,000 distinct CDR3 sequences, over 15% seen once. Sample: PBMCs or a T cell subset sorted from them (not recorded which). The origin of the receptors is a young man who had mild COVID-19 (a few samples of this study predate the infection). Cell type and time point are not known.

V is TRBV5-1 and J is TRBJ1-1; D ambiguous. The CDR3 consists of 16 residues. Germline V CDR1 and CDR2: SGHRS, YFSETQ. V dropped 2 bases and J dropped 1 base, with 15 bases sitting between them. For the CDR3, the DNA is TGCGCCAGCAGCTTCCGGGCTTTAGACGGGAACACTGAAGCTTTCTTT. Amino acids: CASSFRALDGNTEAFF. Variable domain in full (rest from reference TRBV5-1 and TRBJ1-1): KAGVTQTPRYLIKTRGQQVTLSCSPISGHRSVSWYQQTPGQGLQFLFEYFSETQRNKGNFPGRFSGRQFSNSRSEMNVSTLELGDSALYLCASSFRALDGNTEAFFGQGTRLTVV.

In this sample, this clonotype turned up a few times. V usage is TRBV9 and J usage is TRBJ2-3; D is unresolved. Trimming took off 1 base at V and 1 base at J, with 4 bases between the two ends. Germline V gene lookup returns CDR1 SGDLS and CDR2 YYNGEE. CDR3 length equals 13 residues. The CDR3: CASSVRGTDTQYF. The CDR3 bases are TGTGCCAGCAGCGTACGAGGCACAGATACGCAGTATTTT.

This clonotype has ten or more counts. The CDR3 sequence is CASRTGKGHNEQFF. In DNA, the CDR3 is TGCGCCAGTCGGACAGGGAAGGGACACAATGAGCAGTTCTTC. The chain is built from TRBV5-1 and TRBJ2-1, with 8 bases matching TRBD1. The ends lost 8 bases at V and 5 bases at J; junction bases unmatched: 9. There are 14 residues in the CDR3. CDR1 and CDR2 (germline): SGHRS, YFSETQ.

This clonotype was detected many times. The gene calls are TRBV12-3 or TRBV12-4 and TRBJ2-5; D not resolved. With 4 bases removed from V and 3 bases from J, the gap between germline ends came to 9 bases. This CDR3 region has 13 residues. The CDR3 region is CASSYEVEETQYF. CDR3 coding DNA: TGTGCCAGCAGTTATGAAGTAGAAGAGACCCAGTACTTC.

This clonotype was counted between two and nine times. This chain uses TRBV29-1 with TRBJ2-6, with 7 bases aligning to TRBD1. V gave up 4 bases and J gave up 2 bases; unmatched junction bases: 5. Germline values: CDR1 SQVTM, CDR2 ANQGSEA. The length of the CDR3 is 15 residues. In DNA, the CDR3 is TGCAGCGTTGCCACCGGGACAGCTGGGGCCAACGTCCTGACTTTC. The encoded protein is CSVATGTAGANVLTF.

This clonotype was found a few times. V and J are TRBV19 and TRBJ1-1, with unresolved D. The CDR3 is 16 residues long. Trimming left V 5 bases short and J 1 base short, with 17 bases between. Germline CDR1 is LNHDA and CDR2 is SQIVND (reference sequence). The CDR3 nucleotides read TGTGCCAGTAGTCCCATCACCGGCAGCCCGAACACTGAAGCTTTCTTT. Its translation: CASSPITGSPNTEAFF.

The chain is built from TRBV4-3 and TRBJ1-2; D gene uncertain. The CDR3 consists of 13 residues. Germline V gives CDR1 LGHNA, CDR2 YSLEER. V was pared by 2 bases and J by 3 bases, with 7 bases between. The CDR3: CASSQQEDYGYTF. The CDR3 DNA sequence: TGCGCCAGCAGCCAACAGGAGGACTATGGCTACACCTTC.

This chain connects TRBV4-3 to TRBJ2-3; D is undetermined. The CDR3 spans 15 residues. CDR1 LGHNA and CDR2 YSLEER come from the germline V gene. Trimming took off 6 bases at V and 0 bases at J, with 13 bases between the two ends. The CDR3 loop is CASSLGPSSTDTQYF. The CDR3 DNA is TGCGCCAGCAGTCTGGGCCCTTCTAGCACAGATACGCAGTATTTT.

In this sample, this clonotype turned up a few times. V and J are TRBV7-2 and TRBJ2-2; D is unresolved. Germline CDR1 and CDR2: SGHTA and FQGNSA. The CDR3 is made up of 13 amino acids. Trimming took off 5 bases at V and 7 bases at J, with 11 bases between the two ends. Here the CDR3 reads CASSPRGGGELFF. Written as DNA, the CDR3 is TGTGCCAGCAGCCCCCGTGGCGGCGGGGAGCTGTTTTTT.

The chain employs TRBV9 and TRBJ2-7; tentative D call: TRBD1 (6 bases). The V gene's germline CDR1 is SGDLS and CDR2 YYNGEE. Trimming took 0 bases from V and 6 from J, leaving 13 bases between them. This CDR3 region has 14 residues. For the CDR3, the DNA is TGTGCCAGCAGCGTAGGGCAGGGGTGGGCCGAGCAGTACTTC. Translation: CASSVGQGWAEQYF.

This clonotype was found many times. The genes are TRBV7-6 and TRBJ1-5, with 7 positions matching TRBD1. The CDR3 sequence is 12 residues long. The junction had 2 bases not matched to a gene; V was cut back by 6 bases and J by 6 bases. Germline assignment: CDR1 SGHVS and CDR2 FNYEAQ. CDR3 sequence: CASRTGIQPQHF. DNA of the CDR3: TGTGCCAGCAGGACAGGGATTCAGCCCCAGCATTTT. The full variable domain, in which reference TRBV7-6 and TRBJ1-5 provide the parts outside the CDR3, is GAGVSQSPRYKVTKRGQDVALRCDPISGHVSLYWYRQALGQGPEFLTYFNYEAQQDKSGLPNDRFSAERPEGSISTLTIQRTEQRDSAMYRCASRTGIQPQHFGDGTRLSIL.

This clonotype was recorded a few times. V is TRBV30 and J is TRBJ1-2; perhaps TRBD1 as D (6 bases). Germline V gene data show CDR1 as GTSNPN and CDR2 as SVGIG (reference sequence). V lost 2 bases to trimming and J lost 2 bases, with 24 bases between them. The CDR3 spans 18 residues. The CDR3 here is CAWSLFTSRDIQNYGYTF. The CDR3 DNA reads TGTGCCTGGAGTCTATTCACTTCCAGGGACATACAAAACTATGGCTACACCTTC.

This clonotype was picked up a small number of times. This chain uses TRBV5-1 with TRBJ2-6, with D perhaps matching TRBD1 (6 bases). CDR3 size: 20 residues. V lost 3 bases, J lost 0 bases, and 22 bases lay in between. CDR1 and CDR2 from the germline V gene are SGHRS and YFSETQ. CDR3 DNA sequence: TGCGCCAGCAGCTCAGGGGTAGGGTTACCAACTCTCTCTGGGGCCAACGTCCTGACTTTC. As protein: CASSSGVGLPTLSGANVLTF. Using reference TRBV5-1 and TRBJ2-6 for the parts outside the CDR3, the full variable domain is KAGVTQTPRYLIKTRGQQVTLSCSPISGHRSVSWYQQTPGQGLQFLFEYFSETQRNKGNFPGRFSGRQFSNSRSEMNVSTLELGDSALYLCASSSGVGLPTLSGANVLTFGAGSRLTVL.

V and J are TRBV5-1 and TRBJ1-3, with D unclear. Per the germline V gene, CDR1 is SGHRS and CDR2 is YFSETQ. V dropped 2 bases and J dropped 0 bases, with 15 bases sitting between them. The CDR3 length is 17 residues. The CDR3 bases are TGCGCCAGCAGCTTTGGAGAAGGTCTCAGCTCTGGAAACACCATATATTTT. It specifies CASSFGEGLSSGNTIYF.

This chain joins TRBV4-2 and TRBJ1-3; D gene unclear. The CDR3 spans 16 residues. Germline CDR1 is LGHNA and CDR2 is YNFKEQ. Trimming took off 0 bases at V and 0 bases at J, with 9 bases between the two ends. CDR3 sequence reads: CASSQDGRPSGNTIYF. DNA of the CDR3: TGTGCCAGCAGCCAAGATGGAAGACCCTCTGGAAACACCATATATTTT.

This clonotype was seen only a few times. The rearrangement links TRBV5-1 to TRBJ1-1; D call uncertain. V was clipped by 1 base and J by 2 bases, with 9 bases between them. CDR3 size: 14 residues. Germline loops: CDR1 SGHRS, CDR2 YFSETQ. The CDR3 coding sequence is TGCGCCAGCAGCTTGACTCCCGCTAACACTGAAGCTTTCTTT. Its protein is CASSLTPANTEAFF.

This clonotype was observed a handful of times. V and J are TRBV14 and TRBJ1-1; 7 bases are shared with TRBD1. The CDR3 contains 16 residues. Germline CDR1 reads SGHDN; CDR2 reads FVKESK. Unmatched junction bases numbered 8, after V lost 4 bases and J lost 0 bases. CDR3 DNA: TGTGCCAGCAGCCCAAAACCGGGACAGCTGAACACTGAAGCTTTCTTT. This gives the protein CASSPKPGQLNTEAFF. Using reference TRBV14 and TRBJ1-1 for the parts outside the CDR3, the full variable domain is EAGVTQFPSHSVIEKGQTVTLRCDPISGHDNLYWYRRVMGKEIKFLLHFVKESKQDESGMPNNRFLAERTGGTYSTLKVQPAELEDSGVYFCASSPKPGQLNTEAFFGQGTRLTVV.

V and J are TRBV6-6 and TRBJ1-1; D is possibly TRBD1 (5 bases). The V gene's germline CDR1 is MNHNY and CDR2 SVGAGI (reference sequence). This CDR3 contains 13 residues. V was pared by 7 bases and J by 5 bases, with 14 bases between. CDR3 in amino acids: CASITSQGTEAFF. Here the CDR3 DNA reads TGTGCCAGCATCACATCCCAGGGAACTGAAGCTTTCTTT.